A single sample is the source of the 27 T cell receptor beta chains below, sequenced in a study of control samples from healthy donors and cancer patients. Some clones are missing from TCRdb's copy, which holds only in-frame ones; the method was immunoSEQ multiplex PCR. The repertoire holds fewer than 95,000 clones, with 90% to 95% as singletons. Material for sequencing was blood. The origin of the receptors is a man aged 30-40 years in good health.

This clone was counted once. The rearrangement uses TRBV11-3 and TRBJ1-1; no firm D call. Germline CDR1 reads SGHNT; CDR2 reads YENEEA. Deletions cut 1 base from V and 1 base from J, with 7 bases between. The length of the CDR3 is 14 residues. The CDR3 DNA sequence: TGTGCCAGCAGCTTAGGAGCGGGGAACACTGAAGCTTTCTTT. Translated, it gives CASSLGAGNTEAFF.

This clone appeared a single time. This chain uses TRBV28 with TRBJ1-6, with 11 nucleotides matching TRBD1. CDR3 length: 16 residues. The J segment lost 6 bases and the V segment lost 4 bases, leaving 5 bases of the junction unmatched. CDR1 and CDR2 from the germline V gene are MDHEN and SYDVKM. The CDR3 region has the DNA TGTGCCAGCAGTTCAACCGGGACAGGGGGTAATTCACCCCTCCACTTT. Protein sequence: CASSSTGTGGNSPLHF. Variable domain in full (rest from reference TRBV28 and TRBJ1-6): DVKVTQSSRYLVKRTGEKVFLECVQDMDHENMFWYRQDPGLGLRLIYFSYDVKMKEKGDIPEGYSVSREKKERFSLILESASTNQTSMYLCASSSTGTGGNSPLHFGNGTRLTVT.

This chain joins TRBV20-1 and TRBJ1-1; the match to TRBD1 covers 9 bases. In germline, CDR1 is DFQATT, CDR2 SNEGSKA (reference sequence). The CDR3 is made up of 11 amino acids. Here the CDR3 DNA reads TGCAGGAAGGACAGGGGCACTGAAGCTTTCTTT. This sequence encodes CRKDRGTEAFF.

The chain employs TRBV9 and TRBJ1-6, with 10 bases fitting TRBD1. The V gene end was trimmed by 8 bases and the J gene end by 7 bases; junction bases not matched to a gene: 3. Germline assignment: CDR1 SGDLS and CDR2 YYNGEE. The CDR3 contains 13 residues. The CDR3 is CASGTGDNSPLHF. The CDR3 DNA follows: TGTGCCAGTGGGACAGGGGACAATTCACCCCTCCACTTT.

The chain employs TRBV9 and TRBJ1-3; the D gene is possibly TRBD1 (6 bases). CDR3 length equals 14 residues. From germline, CDR1 is SGDLS and CDR2 YYNGEE. The V end lost 3 bases, the J end lost 4 bases, and 11 bases lay between the germline ends. Here the CDR3 reads CASSEQGEGNTIYF. CDR3 DNA sequence: TGTGCCAGCAGCGAACAGGGTGAAGGAAACACCATATATTTT.

The chain combines TRBV2 with TRBJ2-7, with TRBD1 matching 7 bases. The germline CDR1 and CDR2 sequences are SNHLY and FYNNEI. The ends lost 6 bases at V and 2 bases at J; junction bases unmatched: 10. The CDR3 runs to 15 residues. CDR3 nucleotide sequence: TGTGCCAGCAGGACCCCGGGACAGTCCCCCTACGAGCAGTACTTC. It specifies CASRTPGQSPYEQYF.

The CDR3 DNA sequence: TGTGCCAGCAGCCGGACTAGCGGGAAGGGACACGAGCAGTACTTC. It translates to CASSRTSGKGHEQYF. V and J are TRBV28 and TRBJ2-7; 12 positions agree with TRBD2. Germline lookup yields CDR1 MDHEN and CDR2 SYDVKM. V was pared by 6 bases and J by 5 bases, with 8 bases of the junction left unmatched. This CDR3 has 15 residues.

This chain connects TRBV18 to TRBJ2-5, with D possibly matching TRBD1 (6 bases). Looked up from germline, CDR1 is KGHSH and CDR2 is LQKENI. This CDR3 region has 15 residues. The V gene lost 6 bases and the J gene lost 2 bases, with 16 bases spanning the gap. DNA for the CDR3: TGTGCCAGCTCCGCCGTGGGACAACGACAAGAGACCCAGTACTTC. Amino acids: CASSAVGQRQETQYF.

This rearrangement joins TRBV7-8 to TRBJ2-3, with unresolved D. The CDR3 is 12 amino acids. The V end was cut by 3 bases, the J end by 2 bases, with 3 bases between. Germline V gives CDR1 SGHVS, CDR2 FQNEAQ. This chain's CDR3 is CASSLDTDTQYF. The CDR3 nucleotides read TGTGCCAGCAGCTTGGACACAGATACGCAGTATTTT.

V gene TRBV28 combines with J gene TRBJ1-6; TRBD1 matches at 7 bases. Germline V gene sequence: CDR1 MDHEN, CDR2 SYDVKM. This CDR3 region has 16 residues. Germline trimming cut 5 bases from V and 7 bases from J; bases unmatched to any gene: 11. The CDR3 DNA is TGTGCCAGCAGTCCCGGGGACAGAATAGACAATTCACCCCTCCACTTT. Amino acids: CASSPGDRIDNSPLHF.

This sequence joins TRBV12-5 and TRBJ2-1, with 10 nucleotides matching TRBD2. Germline loops: CDR1 LGHNT, CDR2 FRNRAP. J was trimmed by 4 bases and V by 8 bases; bases with no gene match: 8. This CDR3 contains 15 residues. This CDR3 is CASCLAGEEYNEQFF. As DNA, the CDR3 is TGTGCTAGTTGTCTAGCGGGGGAGGAATACAATGAGCAGTTCTTC. The whole variable domain, filled in from reference TRBV12-5 and TRBJ2-1, reads DARVTQTPRHKVTEMGQEVTMRCQPILGHNTVFWYRQTMMQGLELLAYFRNRAPLDDSGMPKDRFSAEMPDATLATLKIQPSEPRDSAVYFCASCLAGEEYNEQFFGPGTRLTVL.

V gene TRBV2 combines with J gene TRBJ1-2, with D possibly matching TRBD1 (5 bases). Germline CDR1 and CDR2: SNHLY and FYNNEI. The CDR3 totals 16 residues. The V end lost 5 bases, the J end lost 3 bases, and 19 bases lay between the germline ends. CDR3 coding DNA: TGTGCCAGCAGTATCCAAGGGGACCGCTCCTACTATGGCTACACCTTC. This sequence encodes CASSIQGDRSYYGYTF.

This chain links TRBV4-2 with TRBJ1-5; 7 bases are shared with TRBD1. The germline V gene has CDR1 LGHNA and CDR2 YNFKEQ. This CDR3 is 14 amino acids long. Trimming at V came to 1 base and at J to 4 bases, leaving 1 base not matched to a gene. CDR3: CASSQGQGNQPQHF. In DNA form, the CDR3 reads TGTGCCAGCAGCCAAGGACAGGGTAATCAGCCCCAGCATTTT.

This rearrangement joins TRBV2 to TRBJ2-6; TRBD2 is a possible D gene (5 bases). CDR1 and CDR2 (germline): SNHLY, FYNNEI. V lost 7 bases and J lost 3, with 16 bases in between. This CDR3 is 16 amino acids long. The CDR3 nucleotides are TGTGCCAGCATAGAGGGAACGGGATTTGGGGCCAACGTCCTGACTTTC. As protein: CASIEGTGFGANVLTF. The whole variable domain, filled in from reference TRBV2 and TRBJ2-6, reads EPEVTQTPSHQVTQMGQEVILRCVPISNHLYFYWYRQILGQKVEFLVSFYNNEISEKSEIFDDQFSVERPDGSNFTLKIRSTKLEDSAMYFCASIEGTGFGANVLTFGAGSRLTVL.

The V gene is TRBV6-6, the J gene TRBJ2-1; D is undetermined. The germline V gene encodes CDR1 MNHNY and CDR2 SVGAGI (reference sequence). The CDR3 loop spans 13 amino acids. V lost 0 bases to trimming and J lost 8 bases, with 8 bases between them. DNA for the CDR3: TGTGCCAGCAGTTACTCAGGCCTTGATGAGCAGTTCTTC. This translates into CASSYSGLDEQFF.

The rearrangement links TRBV12-3 or TRBV12-4 to TRBJ1-3; D unresolved. The V end was cut by 10 bases, the J end by 0 bases, with 10 bases between. This CDR3 contains 13 residues. DNA for the CDR3: TGTGCCACCGGTTATGCCTCTGGAAACACCATATATTTT. It yields the protein CATGYASGNTIYF.

This clone was found a few times. The rearrangement joins TRBV5-1 to TRBJ1-5; 9 bases are shared with TRBD1. V lost 5 bases and J lost 5; bases outside the gene matches: 8. The CDR3 has 15 amino acids. Germline values: CDR1 SGHRS, CDR2 YFSETQ. The CDR3 protein is CASRKDRGLDQPQHF. The CDR3 DNA is TGCGCCAGCAGAAAGGACAGGGGATTAGATCAGCCCCAGCATTTT.

This chain joins TRBV7-3 and TRBJ2-3, with TRBD2 as a possible D gene (6 bases). From germline, CDR1 is SGHTA and CDR2 FQGTGA. CDR3 length equals 15 residues. V gave up 2 bases and J gave up 6 bases, with 15 bases separating them. The CDR3 loop reads CASSLESGRADTQYF. The CDR3 region has the DNA TGTGCCAGCAGCTTAGAGAGCGGGCGGGCGGATACGCAGTATTTT.

The chain combines TRBV10-2 with TRBJ1-4; perhaps TRBD1 as D (6 bases). The ends were cut back, 6 bases at V and 0 bases at J, with 8 bases in the middle. CDR1 is WSHSY, CDR2 SAAADI, per germline. The CDR3 runs 14 residues. In nucleotides, the CDR3 is TGCGCCAGCAGAGACAGGCCAACTAATGAAAAACTGTTTTTT. Its translation: CASRDRPTNEKLFF.

J is TRBJ2-2 and V is TRBV10-1; 11 nucleotides align to TRBD2. This CDR3 region has 14 residues. The germline V gene has CDR1 WNHNN and CDR2 SYGVQD (reference sequence). V lost 6 bases to trimming and J lost 5 bases; unmatched junction nucleotides: 2. Here the CDR3 reads CASSLAGGTGELFF. The DNA of the CDR3 is TGCGCCAGCAGCCTAGCGGGAGGTACCGGGGAGCTGTTTTTT.

This chain joins TRBV6-2 or TRBV6-3 and TRBJ2-7; 8 bases agree with TRBD1. This CDR3 contains 16 residues. Germline V gives CDR1 MNHEY, CDR2 SVGEGT. V shed 0 bases and J 6 bases; nucleotides not matched to a gene: 10. Here the CDR3 reads CASSYSPRQGSGEQYF. DNA for the CDR3: TGTGCCAGCAGTTACTCCCCCCGACAGGGGTCCGGCGAGCAGTACTTC.

This clone was counted between two and nine times. This sequence joins TRBV5-4 and TRBJ1-6; 9 bases agree with TRBD1. The V and J ends lost 4 bases and 7 bases, in that order; junction bases with no gene match: 3. The germline V gene has CDR1 SGHNT and CDR2 YYREEE (reference sequence). The CDR3 has 14 residues. The chain's CDR3 is CASSADRGNSPLHF. The CDR3 bases are TGTGCCAGCAGCGCTGACAGGGGGAATTCACCCCTCCACTTT.

In this sample, this clone turned up once. For the CDR3, the DNA is TGTGCCAGCTCACCGCAAAAACTAGCGGGGGGAACAGATACGCAGTATTTT. This gives the protein CASSPQKLAGGTDTQYF. The V and J genes are TRBV18 and TRBJ2-3; 12 bases agree with TRBD2. The CDR3 sequence is 17 residues long. V trimming: 3 bases; J trimming: 3 bases; junction bases outside the gene matches: 7. The V gene's germline CDR1 is KGHSH and CDR2 LQKENI.

The V call is TRBV4-1, the J call TRBJ1-4, with 11 bases that match TRBD1. V lost 4 bases to trimming and J lost 6 bases; unmatched junction nucleotides: 4. The CDR3 extends over 15 amino acids. CDR1 is MGHRA, CDR2 YSYEKL, per germline. The CDR3 DNA sequence: TGCGCCAGCAGCCGGGACAGGGGGGTTGATGAAAAACTGTTTTTT. Translation: CASSRDRGVDEKLFF.

V gene TRBV2 combines with J gene TRBJ2-1; no firm D call. The CDR3 sequence is 17 residues long. Germline V gives CDR1 SNHLY, CDR2 FYNNEI. The V and J ends lost 4 bases and 6 bases respectively, with 22 bases between them. CDR3 nucleotide sequence: TGTGCCAGCAGTGGGTTACAGCTCGGTTTGACCCTCAATGAGCAGTTCTTC. It yields the protein CASSGLQLGLTLNEQFF.

This chain connects TRBV7-9 to TRBJ1-1; 7 bases map to TRBD1. V lost 5 bases, J lost 6 bases, and 12 bases stayed unmatched. This CDR3 is built from 15 residues. Germline CDR1 reads SEHNR; CDR2 reads FQNEAQ (reference sequence). The CDR3, as DNA: TGTGCCAGCAGCGGTGGAACAGGGGAAGGTCCTGAAGCTTTCTTT. Translated, it gives CASSGGTGEGPEAFF.

The table lists this clone with a count of one. The rearrangement links TRBV7-9 to TRBJ1-5, with a tentative D call TRBD1 (5 bases). Germline V CDR1 and CDR2: SEHNR, FQNEAQ (reference sequence). The CDR3 loop spans 13 amino acids. Trimming removed 5 bases from V and 9 bases from J, with 14 bases in between. CDR3 region: CASSTGAGMPQHF. CDR3 in DNA: TGTGCCAGCAGCACCGGGGCCGGAATGCCCCAGCATTTT.